The T cell receptor (beta chain) described here comes from a study of Tregs in tolerant kidney transplant recipients. Background on the study: Mixed chimerism was transient after nonmyeloablative marrow transplants from related graft donors.

Study-wide findings and caveats: Few patients were studied, so findings need validation in larger groups.

Here immunoSEQ multiplex PCR was the method, and the copy in TCRdb shows in-frame clones only, minus some. The sample holds some 70,000 clones; roughly 89% are singletons and the top ten take roughly 9.7%. This clone has a single count. Its antigen is unknown. The input for sequencing was CD8+ T cells from blood, taken before the transplant. This TCR was sampled from a human donor who received a combined kidney and bone marrow transplant.

CDR3 nucleotide sequence: TGTGCCAGCAGCCTCGGGACTGCGCTCCCAGAGACCCAGTACTTC. It encodes CASSLGTALPETQYF. The chain has TRBV7-8 and TRBJ2-5; maybe TRBD2 (6 bases). There are 15 residues in the CDR3. CDR1 is SGHVS, CDR2 FQNEAQ, per germline. Trimming removed 5 bases at V and 4 bases at J, with 17 bases between.